This is a list of T cell receptor beta chains from one sample in a study of blood T cell repertoires in COVID-19. Generated by immunoSEQ multiplex PCR, the TCRdb table keeps only in-frame clones and is missing some. The sample carries about 96,000 clones, 80% to 90% recorded once. Sequenced input: peripheral blood. The receptors shown here come from a human donor with COVID-19, enrolled during active disease. The donor label of this sample is uncertain. The CDR3 runs from the conserved cysteine through the conserved F or W. D genes are given only for firm matches. Size values are once, few and many counts, or a class for expanded clones, and some rows have none.

cdr3_length: 14; v_call: TRBV5-4; clone_size: .; j_call: TRBJ2-6; d_call: .; cdr3_aa: CASSPGSGANVLTF; cdr3_nt: TGTGCCAGCAGCCCAGGCTCTGGGGCCAACGTCCTGACTTTC
cdr3_length: 13; v_call: TRBV7-8; clone_size: once; j_call: TRBJ1-2; d_call: .; cdr3_aa: CASSPVGGRRYTF; cdr3_nt: TGTGCCAGCAGTCCCGTGGGGGGACGTCGCTACACCTTC
cdr3_length: 14; v_call: TRBV10-3; clone_size: .; j_call: TRBJ1-1; d_call: TRBD1; cdr3_aa: CAITFDRGDTEAFF; cdr3_nt: TGTGCCATCACCTTCGACAGGGGAGACACTGAAGCTTTCTTT
cdr3_length: 17; v_call: TRBV10-3; clone_size: .; j_call: TRBJ2-1; d_call: .; cdr3_aa: CAIRDNRLVGTYNEQFF; cdr3_nt: TGTGCCATCAGAGATAACCGGCTCGTCGGGACCTACAATGAGCAGTTCTTC
cdr3_length: 14; v_call: TRBV27; clone_size: .; j_call: TRBJ1-1; d_call: TRBD1; cdr3_aa: CASSRQGMNTEAFF; cdr3_nt: TGTGCCAGCAGTCGACAGGGGATGAACACTGAAGCTTTCTTT
cdr3_length: 14; v_call: TRBV18; clone_size: .; j_call: TRBJ1-4; d_call: .; cdr3_aa: CASSLQGTGEKLFF; cdr3_nt: TGTGCCAGCTCACTCCAGGGTACGGGTGAAAAACTGTTTTTT
cdr3_length: 17; v_call: TRBV6-2/TRBV6-3; clone_size: .; j_call: TRBJ2-3; d_call: .; cdr3_aa: CASSYLRGSEGTDTQYF; cdr3_nt: TGTGCCAGCAGTTACCTCAGAGGGAGTGAAGGCACAGATACGCAGTATTTT
cdr3_length: 16; v_call: TRBV5-1; clone_size: .; j_call: TRBJ1-4; d_call: .; cdr3_aa: CASSLEQRATNEKLFF; cdr3_nt: TGCGCCAGCAGCTTGGAACAGCGGGCAACTAATGAAAAACTGTTTTTT
cdr3_length: 13; v_call: TRBV6-5; clone_size: once; j_call: TRBJ1-1; d_call: .; cdr3_aa: CASSYSGGTEAFF; cdr3_nt: TGTGCCAGCAGTTACTCGGGAGGGACTGAAGCTTTCTTT
cdr3_length: 14; v_call: TRBV10-3; clone_size: .; j_call: TRBJ1-3; d_call: .; cdr3_aa: CATLDSTSGNTIYF; cdr3_nt: TGTGCCACCCTAGACAGTACCTCTGGAAACACCATATATTTT
cdr3_length: 14; v_call: TRBV9; clone_size: .; j_call: TRBJ2-2; d_call: .; cdr3_aa: CASSFSQGTGELFF; cdr3_nt: TGTGCCAGCAGCTTCTCTCAGGGTACCGGGGAGCTGTTTTTT
cdr3_length: 19; v_call: TRBV7-9; clone_size: .; j_call: TRBJ1-3; d_call: .; cdr3_aa: CASSLNRVWGRSSGNTIYF; cdr3_nt: TGTGCCAGCAGCCTCAACAGGGTCTGGGGAAGAAGCTCTGGAAACACCATATATTTT
cdr3_length: 16; v_call: TRBV25-1; clone_size: .; j_call: TRBJ1-2; d_call: .; cdr3_aa: CASSGQTGPSPYGYTF; cdr3_nt: TGTGCCAGCAGTGGCCAAACAGGGCCTTCGCCCTATGGCTACACCTTC
cdr3_length: 13; v_call: TRBV11-3; clone_size: .; j_call: TRBJ2-7; d_call: TRBD2; cdr3_aa: CASSLSGSYEQYF; cdr3_nt: TGTGCCAGCAGCTTGAGCGGGAGTTACGAGCAGTACTTC
cdr3_length: 17; v_call: TRBV6-6; clone_size: .; j_call: TRBJ1-1; d_call: .; cdr3_aa: CASSPPPGRVMNTEAFF; cdr3_nt: TGTGCCAGCAGTCCGCCCCCGGGTCGGGTCATGAACACTGAAGCTTTCTTT
cdr3_length: 15; v_call: TRBV5-1; clone_size: once; j_call: TRBJ2-3; d_call: TRBD2; cdr3_aa: CASSPGGLGTDTQYF; cdr3_nt: TGCGCCAGCAGCCCGGGGGGGCTGGGGACAGATACGCAGTATTTT
cdr3_length: 14; v_call: TRBV5-1; clone_size: .; j_call: TRBJ1-1; d_call: .; cdr3_aa: CASSPRTANTEAFF; cdr3_nt: TGCGCCAGCAGCCCTAGGACAGCGAACACTGAAGCTTTCTTT
cdr3_length: 15; v_call: TRBV4-2; clone_size: few; j_call: TRBJ2-7; d_call: .; cdr3_aa: CASSQVVGSSYEQYF; cdr3_nt: TGTGCCAGCAGCCAAGTGGTCGGGAGCTCCTACGAGCAGTACTTC
cdr3_length: 14; v_call: TRBV28; clone_size: .; j_call: TRBJ1-3; d_call: TRBD1; cdr3_aa: CASSPTGRENTIYF; cdr3_nt: TGTGCCAGCAGTCCGACAGGGCGGGAAAACACCATATATTTT
cdr3_length: 16; v_call: TRBV24-1; clone_size: .; j_call: TRBJ2-1; d_call: TRBD1; cdr3_aa: CATSDEFDRAHNEQFF; cdr3_nt: TGTGCCACCAGTGATGAGTTCGACAGGGCTCACAATGAGCAGTTCTTC
cdr3_length: 15; v_call: TRBV10-1; clone_size: .; j_call: TRBJ2-7; d_call: .; cdr3_aa: CASSDGNRDTYEQYF; cdr3_nt: TGCGCCAGCAGTGACGGGAACCGGGACACCTACGAGCAGTACTTC
cdr3_length: 12; v_call: TRBV5-1; clone_size: .; j_call: TRBJ1-1; d_call: TRBD1; cdr3_aa: CASSLQGGEAFF; cdr3_nt: TGCGCCAGCAGCTTGCAGGGGGGTGAAGCTTTCTTT
cdr3_length: 15; v_call: TRBV6-4; clone_size: .; j_call: TRBJ1-2; d_call: .; cdr3_aa: CASSPGQGHGYGYTF; cdr3_nt: TGTGCCAGCAGCCCCGGGCAGGGGCACGGCTATGGCTACACCTTC
cdr3_length: 18; v_call: TRBV27; clone_size: .; j_call: TRBJ1-2; d_call: TRBD1; cdr3_aa: CASSPQPGQGQPNYGYTF; cdr3_nt: TGTGCCAGCAGCCCGCAACCGGGACAGGGGCAACCTAACTATGGCTACACCTTC
cdr3_length: 15; v_call: TRBV6-5; clone_size: .; j_call: TRBJ2-7; d_call: .; cdr3_aa: CASSRQGWGKDEQYF; cdr3_nt: TGTGCCAGCAGTCGCCAGGGGTGGGGGAAAGACGAGCAGTACTTC